These T cell receptor beta chains were read from a single sample in a study of cytotoxic CD8 clonotypes in ibrutinib-treated CLL. TCRdb keeps only in-frame clones here, not all; method: immunoSEQ multiplex PCR. This sample has 40,000 to 60,000 clones, with 53% found just once. The specimen comprised PBMCs, sampled after 12 months of ibrutinib treatment. The receptors here all came from a human donor with chronic lymphocytic leukemia. Both conserved end residues are part of each CDR3. Each record gives: J gene, V gene, CDR3 protein.

>TRBJ2-1|TRBV5-1
CASSLGLEGNEQFF
>TRBJ2-3|TRBV14
CASSQFTTSTDTQYF
>TRBJ2-2|TRBV18
CASSRGQQNTGELFF
>TRBJ1-5|TRBV18
CASSPGQPNQPQHF
>TRBJ2-3|TRBV13
CASATISGRNTDTQYF
>TRBJ2-1|TRBV10-2
CASSERLAGRNEQFF
>TRBJ2-1|TRBV19
CASSSGGRSYNEQFF
>TRBJ2-1|TRBV29-1
CSVVDWVDEQFF
>TRBJ2-1|TRBV20-1
CSAYNEQFF
>TRBJ2-7|TRBV27
CASSSTPTGYEQYF
>TRBJ1-1|TRBV29-1
CSVLDGRVPNTEAFF
>TRBJ1-1|TRBV30
CAWSWNTEAFF
>TRBJ2-1|TRBV6-4
CASSEGTAEQFF
>TRBJ2-7|TRBV7-6
CASSQGVTDEQYF
>TRBJ2-3|TRBV27
CASSSIPDTQYF
>TRBJ2-7|TRBV19
CASTPSTGSSSYEQYF
>TRBJ2-7|TRBV7-6
CASSPRGGRGDEQYF
>TRBJ1-5|TRBV19
CASSIKGFNQPQHF
>TRBJ2-3|TRBV6-6
CASSYGLTWGSDTQYF
>TRBJ2-1|TRBV29-1
CSIRTGKPNNEQFF
>TRBJ2-7|TRBV7-2
CASSSQGAYEQYF
>TRBJ1-3|TRBV18
CASSPPGKNTIYF
>TRBJ2-1|TRBV7-5
CARSSSPGLANFF
>TRBJ2-3|TRBV7-3
CASSLGSSTDTQYF
>TRBJ1-6|TRBV4-2
CASSQDFGVGSPLHF
>TRBJ1-2|TRBV28
CASSLGQARGYTF
>TRBJ1-4|TRBV18
CASSPPRRATNEKLFF
>TRBJ1-2|TRBV15
CATSTEGTGGDYGYTF
>TRBJ2-2|TRBV7-9
CASSPRGVLNTGELFF
>TRBJ2-2|TRBV19
CASNPILQGAQHGGELFF
>TRBJ2-7|TRBV5-1
CASSLDAGGSYEQYF
>TRBJ2-7|TRBV6-5
CASSYSKVAASYEQYF
>TRBJ1-2|TRBV11-2
CASSLGWTGERGYTF
>TRBJ1-6|TRBV19
CASRGQGSPLHF
>TRBJ2-1|TRBV10-3
CAISERLAGAYSRAGNEQFF
>TRBJ2-5|TRBV28
CASSSSGRETQYF
>TRBJ1-4|TRBV27
CASSLGGFVEKLFF
>TRBJ1-2|TRBV4-1
CASSQDEIGGRTYGYTF
>TRBJ1-1|TRBV27
CASSFPGTTEAFF
>TRBJ1-1|TRBV9
CASSAGWENTEAFF
>TRBJ2-7|TRBV7-6
CASSLAGLADYEQYF